Below, 9 T cell receptor beta chains from the same sample are listed, as sequenced in a study of CD8 T cells in ankylosing spondylitis. TCRdb re-called the 5' RACE reads with MiXCR, one entry per CDR3 protein. Of 650,000 to 800,000 distinct CDR3 sequences in the sample, 19% were seen once. Study-wide findings and caveats: Within ankylosing spondylitis blood, a TCR beta motif made up of several highly homologous variants appeared to be characteristic.

No antigens are known for them. Sequenced sample: blood, either unsorted or a sorted T cell fraction (not recorded which). The source of these receptors is a male donor with ankylosing spondylitis.

This clonotype turned up a few times. J is TRBJ2-3 and V is TRBV20-1; possible D gene TRBD2, 5 bases. Germline values: CDR1 DFQATT, CDR2 SNEGSKA (reference sequence). V lost 5 bases, J lost 8 bases, and 17 bases lay in between. The CDR3 covers 13 residues. The CDR3 loop is CSAGPGNPPTQYF. CDR3 in DNA: TGCAGTGCTGGACCGGGGAACCCACCTACGCAGTATTTT.

This clonotype occurred a few times. CDR3 bases: TGCACCACCCTAGCGGGAGTCTCCTACGAGCAGTACTTC. Its translation: CTTLAGVSYEQYF. The chain carries TRBV20-1 and TRBJ2-7; 10 nucleotides line up with TRBD2. Germline lookup yields CDR1 DFQATT and CDR2 SNEGSKA (reference sequence). The CDR3 is made up of 13 amino acids.

There are a few counts of this clonotype. The V and J genes are TRBV9 and TRBJ2-3; 7 nucleotides align to TRBD1. The CDR3 spans 15 residues. In germline, CDR1 is SGDLS, CDR2 YYNGEE. The ends lost 2 bases at V and 1 base at J; junction bases unmatched: 4. The CDR3 sequence is CASSVTTGRTDTQYF. In nucleotides, the CDR3 is TGTGCCAGCAGCGTGACGACAGGGCGCACAGATACGCAGTATTTT.

This clonotype was seen a few times. V and J are TRBV28 and TRBJ2-1; D unresolved. The CDR3 consists of 14 residues. CDR1 and CDR2 (germline): MDHEN, SYDVKM. The germline V and J ends were trimmed by 2 bases and 7 bases, with 12 bases remaining between them. The CDR3 nucleotides are TGTGCCAGCAGTTTAATACAGATGGGTAATGAGCAGTTCTTC. It is translated as CASSLIQMGNEQFF.

This clonotype appeared a few times. V is TRBV2 and J is TRBJ2-4; D is perhaps TRBD2 (6 bases). CDR3 length: 14 amino acids. Between the trimmed V and J ends, which lost 3 bases and 6 bases, there was a span of 12 bases. CDR1 and CDR2 from the germline V gene are SNHLY and FYNNEI. Here the CDR3 DNA reads TGTGCCAGCAGTGATACGCACGGGGGAAACATTCAGTACTTC. Its protein product is CASSDTHGGNIQYF.

This clonotype was recorded only once. Since no conserved phenylalanine or tryptophan closes the CDR3, a read error is the likely cause. The DNA is omitted, as the CDR3 cannot be located on it reliably, and the CDR3 follows TCRdb's listing. V is TRBV18 and J is TRBJ2-3; no check of the table's D call, TRBD2, against the DNA was made. Germline-derived CDR1 and CDR2 are KGHSH and LQKENI. The CDR3 extends over 16 residues, inclusive of both ends. The CDR3 reads CASSRGTSGDQNTAYL.

The rearrangement joins TRBV4-1 to TRBJ2-5; 7 positions agree with TRBD2. Per the germline V gene, CDR1 is MGHRA and CDR2 is YSYEKL. J gave up 4 bases and V 3 bases, and 5 bases lay outside the gene matches. The CDR3 length is 14 residues. As DNA, the CDR3 is TGCGCCAGCAGCCAGCGACTAGCCGGAGAGACCCAGTACTTC. Residues: CASSQRLAGETQYF.

The chain employs TRBV20-1 and TRBJ2-7; D is possibly TRBD2 (5 bases). The CDR3 totals 18 residues. Trimming cost V 1 base and J 3 bases, with 25 bases left between them. The germline V gene has CDR1 DFQATT and CDR2 SNEGSKA (reference sequence). CDR3 bases: TGCAGTGCTAGAGTCAGGACCCTGGTTGAGGGTCAATTCTACGAGCAGTACTTC. Its translation: CSARVRTLVEGQFYEQYF.

This clonotype showed up many times. This chain's CDR3 is CASSLEGQGVQTQYF. The CDR3 DNA is TGTGCCAGCAGCTTAGAGGGGCAGGGGGTCCAGACCCAGTACTTC. The chain carries TRBV7-2 and TRBJ2-5; 7 bases are shared with TRBD1. Germline V gene data show CDR1 as SGHTA and CDR2 as FQGNSA. The length of the CDR3 is 15 residues. Germline trimming cut 1 base from V and 6 bases from J; bases unmatched to any gene: 8.